What follows are 30 T cell receptor beta chains derived from one specimen sequenced in a study of blood T cell repertoires in COVID-19. Here immunoSEQ multiplex PCR was the method, and the copy in TCRdb shows in-frame clones only, minus some. The sample carries about 60,000 clones, roughly 90% recorded once. The specimen was peripheral blood. These receptors all stem from a man aged 50-60 years with active COVID-19.

The chain combines TRBV6-1 with TRBJ2-3; D may be TRBD2 (6 bases). Trimming shortened V by 2 bases and J by 2 bases, and 11 bases separated the two germline ends. Germline V gene lookup returns CDR1 MNHNS and CDR2 SASEGT. The CDR3 loop spans 15 amino acids. Here the CDR3 reads CASSELARPTDTQYF. The CDR3 coding sequence is TGTGCCAGCAGTGAACTAGCGAGGCCCACAGATACGCAGTATTTT.

The chain links TRBV15 to TRBJ2-3, with 13 positions matching TRBD2. Germline values: CDR1 LNHNV, CDR2 YYDKDF (reference sequence). The CDR3 loop spans 17 amino acids. Trimming at V came to 5 bases and at J to 5 bases, leaving 10 bases not matched to a gene. CDR3 sequence (DNA): TGTGCCACCAGCTCGCCCTTACTAGCGGGGGGGCTAGATACGCAGTATTTT. Its translation is CATSSPLLAGGLDTQYF.

This clone has only one observation. The rearrangement joins TRBV4-2 to TRBJ2-7, with D possibly TRBD1 on 7 matching bases. The V gene's germline CDR1 is LGHNA and CDR2 YNFKEQ. V lost 4 bases to trimming and J lost 2 bases, with 12 bases between them. This CDR3 has 14 residues. The CDR3 DNA follows: TGTGCCAGCAGCCGCGGGACAGATACCTACGAGCAGTACTTC. Amino acids: CASSRGTDTYEQYF.

The V call is TRBV12-5, the J call TRBJ1-6; the match to TRBD1 covers 8 bases. The CDR3 is 15 amino acids. Trimming removed 5 bases from V and 7 bases from J; junction bases left unmatched: 7. The germline gives CDR1 LGHNT, CDR2 FRNRAP. The CDR3 DNA reads as TGTGCTAGTGGTAGGTCGGGACAGGACAATTCACCCCTCCACTTT. Translating gives CASGRSGQDNSPLHF.

The chain has TRBV4-3 and TRBJ1-6; 8 bases map to TRBD1. With V trimmed by 0 bases and J by 0 bases, 7 bases remained unmatched. The CDR3 covers 19 residues. Germline V gene lookup returns CDR1 LGHNA and CDR2 YSLEER. CDR3: CASSQEAGQASSYNSPLHF. CDR3 nucleotides: TGCGCCAGCAGCCAAGAAGCGGGACAGGCAAGCTCCTATAATTCACCCCTCCACTTT.

V is TRBV2 and J is TRBJ1-2, with 7 bases identical to TRBD1. Trimming at V came to 8 bases and at J to 7 bases, leaving 13 bases not matched to a gene. The CDR3 runs 14 residues. The germline V gene encodes CDR1 SNHLY and CDR2 FYNNEI. As DNA, the CDR3 is TGTGCCAGCTGGGACGACAGGGCTAGAGGTGGCTACACCTTC. The encoded protein is CASWDDRARGGYTF. Combining the CDR3 with reference TRBV2 and TRBJ1-2 gives the whole variable domain EPEVTQTPSHQVTQMGQEVILRCVPISNHLYFYWYRQILGQKVEFLVSFYNNEISEKSEIFDDQFSVERPDGSNFTLKIRSTKLEDSAMYFCASWDDRARGGYTFGSGTRLTVV.

CDR3 loop: CASRGTSEETQYF. The CDR3 region has the DNA TGCGCCAGCAGAGGGACTTCCGAAGAGACCCAGTACTTC. This rearrangement joins TRBV5-1 to TRBJ2-5; tentative D call: TRBD2 (6 bases). CDR1 is SGHRS, CDR2 YFSETQ, per germline. CDR3 length equals 13 residues. V lost 5 bases and J lost 3, with 11 bases in between.

The chain joins TRBV18 to TRBJ2-1; 11 bases map to TRBD2. Germline values: CDR1 KGHSH, CDR2 LQKENI. The CDR3 spans 17 residues. V shed 3 bases, J shed 6 bases, and the junction held 10 bases outside the gene matches. CDR3 nucleotides: TGTGCCAGCTCACCGGCCCTCACTAGCGGGGGTCTCAATGAGCAGTTCTTC. Translating it yields CASSPALTSGGLNEQFF.

DNA for the CDR3: TGCGCCAGCAGCTTACTAGCGGGGGGCGGGTCTAAGGAGACCCAGTACTTC. As protein: CASSLLAGGGSKETQYF. This rearrangement joins TRBV5-1 to TRBJ2-5; the match to TRBD2 covers 12 bases. The CDR3 sequence is 17 residues long. The ends lost 2 bases at V and 5 bases at J; junction bases unmatched: 10. CDR1 is SGHRS and CDR2 is YFSETQ in the germline V gene.

The chain links TRBV3-1 (or the pseudogene TRBV3-2) to TRBJ2-5; TRBD2 is a possible D gene (5 bases). This CDR3 has 12 residues. Germline V gives CDR1 LGHDT, CDR2 YNNKEL (reference sequence). The V gene lost 1 base and the J gene lost 9 bases, with 9 bases spanning the gap. The CDR3 DNA follows: TGTGCCAGCAGCCAAGTGGCGGAGGCCCAGTACTTC. Protein product: CASSQVAEAQYF.

The J gene is TRBJ1-5, the V gene TRBV15; D may be TRBD1 (6 bases). The CDR3 runs 16 residues. CDR1 is LNHNV and CDR2 is YYDKDF in the germline V gene (reference sequence). V lost 5 bases, J lost 4 bases, and 18 bases lay in between. In nucleotides, the CDR3 is TGTGCCACCAGCCGTTCCGGGACAAGAGAGAATCAGCCCCAGCATTTT. It specifies CATSRSGTRENQPQHF.

The rearrangement joins TRBV7-3 to TRBJ1-1; 7 nucleotides align to TRBD1. The V segment lost 5 bases and the J segment 3 bases; nucleotides outside the gene matches: 3. CDR3 length: 13 residues. Germline-derived CDR1 and CDR2 are SGHTA and FQGTGA. In nucleotides, the CDR3 is TGTGCCAGCAGCCAAGACAGGGACACTGAAGCTTTCTTT. The encoded protein is CASSQDRDTEAFF.

The genes are TRBV6-6 and TRBJ1-2; the match to TRBD1 covers 7 bases. CDR3 length: 13 amino acids. Germline V lookup: CDR1 MNHNY, CDR2 SVGAGI (reference sequence). Trimming cost V 10 bases and J 6 bases; bases outside gene matches: 11. The chain's CDR3 is CATHLRGANGYTF. The CDR3 DNA sequence: TGTGCCACCCACCTCAGGGGGGCGAATGGCTACACCTTC.

The chain is built from TRBV10-3 and TRBJ2-7, with TRBD1 as a possible D gene (5 bases). CDR3 size: 16 residues. V gave up 2 bases and J gave up 6 bases, with 20 bases separating them. The V gene's germline CDR1 is ENHRY and CDR2 SYGVKD. The CDR3 spells CAISEGKRGGMGEQYF. The CDR3 region has the DNA TGTGCCATCAGTGAGGGAAAAAGGGGTGGGATGGGCGAGCAGTACTTC.

This clone was counted a single time. The CDR3 loop reads CASSLRQGMGSPLHF. The CDR3 coding sequence is TGTGCCAGCAGCTTGAGACAGGGTATGGGTTCACCCCTCCACTTT. The chain links TRBV5-6 to TRBJ1-6; 7 nucleotides match TRBD1. CDR3 length: 15 amino acids. The trim removed 1 base at V and 9 bases at J, leaving 7 bases unmatched. Germline V lookup: CDR1 SGHDT, CDR2 YYEEEE.

Only one count was recorded for this clone. J is TRBJ1-6 and V is TRBV7-3; TRBD1 is a possible D gene (5 bases). Germline CDR1 is SGHTA and CDR2 is FQGTGA. The germline V and J ends were trimmed by 5 bases and 7 bases, with 15 bases remaining between them. This CDR3 has 15 amino acids. CDR3 coding DNA: TGTGCCAGCAGCCCTGCGGGGGAGGGGAATTCACCCCTCCACTTT. Residues: CASSPAGEGNSPLHF.

CDR3 in DNA: TGTGCCAGTAGTATAGGGGACAGGGCCCCCTACGAGCAGTACTTC. This sequence encodes CASSIGDRAPYEQYF. The rearrangement joins TRBV19 to TRBJ2-7, with 9 bases that match TRBD1. V lost 1 base and J lost 2; bases outside the gene matches: 3. In germline, CDR1 is LNHDA, CDR2 SQIVND (reference sequence). This CDR3 comprises 15 residues.

The count of this clone is one. The rearrangement joins TRBV9 to TRBJ2-3; D is perhaps TRBD1 (5 bases). Germline CDR1 SGDLS, CDR2 YYNGEE. This CDR3 is 15 amino acids long. V lost 1 base and J lost 9, with 18 bases in between. The CDR3 bases are TGTGCCAGCAGCGTACTAGGGGCCTCAAGGGAAACGCAGTATTTT. This sequence encodes CASSVLGASRETQYF.

V and J are TRBV30 and TRBJ1-2, with a possible D match to TRBD1 (6 bases). V shed 2 bases and J shed 1 base, with 11 bases lying between them. There are 14 residues in the CDR3. Germline CDR1 reads GTSNPN; CDR2 reads SVGIG (reference sequence). The DNA for the CDR3 is TGTGCCTGGAGTCCACAGGGCAATAACTATGGCTACACCTTC. Its translation is CAWSPQGNNYGYTF.

V is TRBV5-1 and J is TRBJ1-1, with D unclear. The germline V gene encodes CDR1 SGHRS and CDR2 YFSETQ. CDR3 length: 13 amino acids. Between the trimmed V and J ends, which lost 4 bases and 3 bases, there was a span of 10 bases. CDR3 amino acids: CASSAAGHTEAFF. CDR3 coding DNA: TGCGCCAGCAGCGCCGCAGGTCACACTGAAGCTTTCTTT.

This chain connects TRBV19 to TRBJ1-5; D perhaps matches TRBD1 (6 bases). The germline gives CDR1 LNHDA, CDR2 SQIVND (reference sequence). Trimming stripped 1 base from V and 6 bases from J, with 16 bases between. The CDR3 is 16 amino acids. The CDR3 reads CASSIAGTLKGQPQHF. CDR3 in DNA: TGTGCCAGTAGTATAGCCGGGACACTTAAGGGTCAGCCCCAGCATTTT.

This clone was picked up a small number of times. This chain links TRBV28 with TRBJ1-1; D not certain. Germline loops: CDR1 MDHEN, CDR2 SYDVKM. The V and J ends lost 3 bases and 1 base respectively, with 6 bases between them. The CDR3 is 13 residues long. Here the CDR3 DNA reads TGTGCCAGCAGTTTCCCGTGGAACACTGAAGCTTTCTTT. Translated, it gives CASSFPWNTEAFF.

The rearrangement links TRBV12-1 to TRBJ2-4; the table's D gene call, TRBD1, was not cross checked with the DNA. TRBV12-1 is a pseudogene. This CDR3 is built from 19 residues. The CDR3 nucleotides read TGTGCCAGCAGCTCTTGGGGCCCATTGACAGGGCGAGCCAAAAACATTCAGTACTTC. It encodes CASSSWGPLTGRAKNIQYF.

The CDR3 DNA reads TGTGCCAGCAGTTTGAGGACAGGGGGAAGCGAAAAACTGTTTTTT. Translation gives CASSLRTGGSEKLFF. The chain is built from TRBV3-1 (or the pseudogene TRBV3-2) and TRBJ1-4; 10 nucleotides line up with TRBD1. Per germline, CDR1 LGHDT and CDR2 YNNKEL (reference sequence). The CDR3 runs 15 residues. The ends lost 6 bases at V and 8 bases at J; junction bases unmatched: 9.

The gene calls are TRBV19 and TRBJ1-5, with 10 bases aligning to TRBD1. In germline, CDR1 is LNHDA, CDR2 SQIVND (reference sequence). The CDR3 sequence is 12 residues long. The ends lost 9 bases at V and 9 bases at J; junction bases unmatched: 5. As DNA, the CDR3 is TGTGCCAGCAGACAGGGGGCGAGGCCCCAGCATTTT. This sequence encodes CASRQGARPQHF.

The chain couples TRBV9 to TRBJ2-1, with D perhaps matching TRBD2 (7 bases). Trimming left V 0 bases short and J 8 bases short, with 15 bases between. CDR1 SGDLS and CDR2 YYNGEE come from the germline V gene. The CDR3 spans 15 residues. The CDR3 DNA reads TGTGCCAGCAGCGTAGCCCCGGGGGGCCTCGATGAGCAGTTCTTC. Translated: CASSVAPGGLDEQFF.

The V call is TRBV7-6, the J call TRBJ2-2; D might be TRBD2 (5 bases). V shed 5 bases and J shed 4 bases, with 8 bases lying between them. Germline V gene sequence: CDR1 SGHVS, CDR2 FNYEAQ. This CDR3 is built from 13 residues. CDR3 coding DNA: TGTGCCAGCAGCCCCGGAGGCACCGGGGAGCTGTTTTTT. Its protein product is CASSPGGTGELFF.

This chain connects TRBV7-2 to TRBJ2-2, with D possibly matching TRBD2 (6 bases). The CDR3 spans 15 residues. Germline loops: CDR1 SGHTA, CDR2 FQGNSA. V lost 3 bases and J lost 5, with 13 bases in between. The chain's CDR3 is CASSFRLVDTGELFF. The CDR3 DNA reads as TGTGCCAGCAGCTTCAGACTAGTAGATACCGGGGAGCTGTTTTTT.

The chain uses TRBV5-8 and TRBJ2-1, with a weak D call TRBD2 (6 bases). CDR3 length equals 16 residues. Trimming removed 0 bases at V and 0 bases at J, with 10 bases between. CDR1 is SGHTS and CDR2 is YDEGEE in the germline V gene. DNA for the CDR3: TGTGCCAGCAGCTTGGTACGGGGGAGCTCCTACAATGAGCAGTTCTTC. Amino acid sequence: CASSLVRGSSYNEQFF.

The chain is built from TRBV5-1 and TRBJ1-5; tentatively, D is TRBD1 (6 bases). The V gene lost 6 bases and the J gene lost 3 bases, with 10 bases spanning the gap. This CDR3 has 13 amino acids. Germline-derived CDR1 and CDR2 are SGHRS and YFSETQ. In nucleotides, the CDR3 is TGCGCCAGCATTCGGGACACCAATCAGCCCCAGCATTTT. It translates to CASIRDTNQPQHF.